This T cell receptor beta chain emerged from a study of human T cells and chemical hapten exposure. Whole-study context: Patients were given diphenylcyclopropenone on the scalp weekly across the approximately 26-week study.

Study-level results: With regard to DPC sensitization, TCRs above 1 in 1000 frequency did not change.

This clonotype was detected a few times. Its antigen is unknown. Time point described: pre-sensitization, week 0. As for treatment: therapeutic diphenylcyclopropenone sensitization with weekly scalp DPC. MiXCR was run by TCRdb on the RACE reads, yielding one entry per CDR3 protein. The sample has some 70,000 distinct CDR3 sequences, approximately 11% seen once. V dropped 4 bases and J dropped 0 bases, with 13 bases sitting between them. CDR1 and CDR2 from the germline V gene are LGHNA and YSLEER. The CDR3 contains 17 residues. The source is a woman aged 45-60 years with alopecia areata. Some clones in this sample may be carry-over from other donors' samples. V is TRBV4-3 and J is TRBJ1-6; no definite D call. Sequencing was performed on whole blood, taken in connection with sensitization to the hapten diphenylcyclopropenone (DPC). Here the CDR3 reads CASSPMGRSSYNSPLHF. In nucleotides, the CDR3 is TGCGCCAGCAGCCCGATGGGCCGGAGCTCCTATAATTCACCCCTCCACTTT.